This passage covers 29 T cell receptor beta chains from one sample sequenced in a study of control samples from healthy donors and cancer patients (TCRdb year 2020). Libraries were built with the immunoSEQ multiplex PCR assay. TCRdb provides this immuneACCESS table in a form limited to in-frame rearrangements. Some clones are lacking; in checked studies, under half of them reflect an unresolved V gene, and why the rest are absent is not known. This sample gives around 130,000 clones in total; around nine tenths of them show up just once. Together, the top ten hold over 6.5% of the sample. Sequencing was carried out using PBMCs. All receptors derive from a man aged 45 to 65 with head and neck cancer.

The chain uses TRBV10-2 and TRBJ2-1, with D unresolved. The CDR3 has 12 residues. CDR1 is WSHSY, CDR2 SAAADI, per germline. The germline V and J ends were trimmed by 7 bases and 3 bases, with 7 bases remaining between them. CDR3 sequence reads: CASTANYNEQFF. CDR3 nucleotides: TGCGCCAGCACGGCCAACTACAATGAGCAGTTCTTC.

The chain recombines TRBV2 with TRBJ1-4; D remains unclear. Trimming shortened V by 6 bases and J by 6 bases, and 17 bases separated the two germline ends. The germline V gene encodes CDR1 SNHLY and CDR2 FYNNEI. CDR3 length: 15 residues. CDR3 region: CASRMTRGGDEKLFF. CDR3 DNA sequence: TGTGCCAGCAGGATGACTCGAGGAGGTGATGAAAAACTGTTTTTT.

The chain employs TRBV5-1 and TRBJ1-1; TRBD1 agrees at 7 bases. The CDR3 sequence is 15 residues long. J lost 4 bases, V lost 8 bases, and 14 bases had no gene match. Germline V gene sequence: CDR1 SGHRS, CDR2 YFSETQ. CDR3 coding DNA: TGCGCCAGAAGGGTTTTACAGGGGTTTAGCACTGAAGCTTTCTTT. The encoded protein is CARRVLQGFSTEAFF.

In this sample, this clone turned up a few times. The chain uses TRBV3-1 (or the pseudogene TRBV3-2) and TRBJ2-7, with D perhaps being TRBD1 or TRBD2 (5 bases each). The length of the CDR3 is 13 residues. V lost 4 bases, J lost 2 bases, and 9 bases lay in between. Germline V gene data show CDR1 as LGHDT and CDR2 as YNNKEL (reference sequence). CDR3 amino acids: CASSRDGPYEQYF. CDR3 nucleotides: TGTGCCAGCAGCCGGGACGGACCCTACGAGCAGTACTTC.

The chain carries TRBV2 and TRBJ1-1; possible D gene TRBD1, 5 bases. Germline V lookup: CDR1 SNHLY, CDR2 FYNNEI. The germline V and J ends were trimmed by 5 bases and 8 bases, with 18 bases remaining between them. The CDR3 loop spans 14 amino acids. CDR3 loop: CASSRVPGPDEAFF. CDR3 nucleotides: TGTGCCAGCAGTCGGGTTCCGGGGCCTGACGAAGCTTTCTTT.

The CDR3 loop reads CASSSPSSGNTIYF. CDR3 nucleotide sequence: TGTGCCAGCAGCTCCCCCTCTTCTGGAAACACCATATATTTT. The chain recombines TRBV7-8 with TRBJ1-3, with no clear D. CDR3 size: 14 residues. The ends were cut back, 4 bases at V and 1 base at J, with 8 bases in the middle. The V gene's germline CDR1 is SGHVS and CDR2 FQNEAQ.

This chain connects TRBV27 to TRBJ2-7; 7 nucleotides align to TRBD1. V lost 6 bases and J lost 7; bases outside the gene matches: 18. Looked up from germline, CDR1 is MNHEY and CDR2 is SMNVEV (reference sequence). CDR3 size: 16 residues. The CDR3 bases are TGTGCCAGCAGAAAACCCTACGGGACAGACCCCTGGGAGCAGTACTTC. It specifies CASRKPYGTDPWEQYF.

The rearrangement uses TRBV28 and TRBJ1-1; no definite D call. V was cut by 4 bases and J by 0 bases, with 6 bases left in between. This CDR3 has 13 residues. Germline CDR1 MDHEN, CDR2 SYDVKM. The CDR3 coding sequence is TGTGCCAGCAGTTCCACGGTGAACACTGAAGCTTTCTTT. Its protein product is CASSSTVNTEAFF.

The chain carries TRBV5-1 and TRBJ2-5; 11 bases fit TRBD2. Germline V gives CDR1 SGHRS, CDR2 YFSETQ. Germline trimming cut 4 bases from V and 4 bases from J; bases unmatched to any gene: 3. CDR3 length: 14 amino acids. The CDR3 DNA reads as TGCGCCAGCAGCCCTGGACTAGCGGGAGAGACCCAGTACTTC. Its translation is CASSPGLAGETQYF.

V and J are TRBV27 and TRBJ2-1; weak D call: TRBD2 (5 bases). The CDR3 length is 15 residues. V dropped 2 bases and J dropped 3 bases, with 11 bases sitting between them. The germline V gene encodes CDR1 MNHEY and CDR2 SMNVEV (reference sequence). CDR3 DNA sequence: TGTGCCAGCAGTTTAAAGGACTCCTTCTACAATGAGCAGTTCTTC. The encoded protein is CASSLKDSFYNEQFF.

The V and J genes are TRBV5-1 and TRBJ2-1, with 14 bases aligning to TRBD2. Germline V lookup: CDR1 SGHRS, CDR2 YFSETQ. The CDR3 extends over 16 amino acids. With V trimmed by 2 bases and J by 8 bases, 6 bases remained unmatched. The DNA of the CDR3 is TGCGCCAGCAGCTTTGGACTAGCGGGAGGTATAGATGAGCAGTTCTTC. This sequence encodes CASSFGLAGGIDEQFF.

The chain carries TRBV11-2 and TRBJ2-7, with D maybe TRBD2 (6 bases). Germline V CDR1 and CDR2: SGHAT, FQNNGV. V lost 0 bases and J lost 5, with 20 bases in between. The length of the CDR3 is 17 residues. CDR3 in amino acids: CASSLEGPGASVNEQYF. CDR3 DNA sequence: TGTGCCAGCAGCTTAGAGGGGCCTGGGGCTAGCGTTAACGAGCAGTACTTC.

The chain is built from TRBV6-2 or TRBV6-3 and TRBJ2-7, with D tentatively TRBD2 (6 bases). The length of the CDR3 is 16 residues. CDR1 MNHEY and CDR2 SVGEGT come from the germline V gene. Trimming took off 4 bases at V and 0 bases at J, with 16 bases between the two ends. CDR3 amino acids: CASSSDGLRSSYEQYF. CDR3 DNA: TGTGCCAGCAGTTCCGACGGACTACGAAGCTCCTACGAGCAGTACTTC.

The chain links TRBV2 to TRBJ2-7; D is uncertain. The CDR3 has 12 amino acids. Per germline, CDR1 SNHLY and CDR2 FYNNEI. V lost 1 base and J lost 4, with 5 bases in between. The CDR3 DNA is TGTGCCAGCAGTGAAGGACTTTACGAGCAGTACTTC. Translating gives CASSEGLYEQYF. Combining the CDR3 with reference TRBV2 and TRBJ2-7 gives the whole variable domain EPEVTQTPSHQVTQMGQEVILRCVPISNHLYFYWYRQILGQKVEFLVSFYNNEISEKSEIFDDQFSVERPDGSNFTLKIRSTKLEDSAMYFCASSEGLYEQYFGPGTRLTVT.

The genes are TRBV7-8 and TRBJ2-6; D gene ambiguous. The CDR3 is made up of 16 amino acids. Trimming took off 2 bases at V and 0 bases at J, with 8 bases between the two ends. Germline V gene data show CDR1 as SGHVS and CDR2 as FQNEAQ. Here the CDR3 reads CASSLLRSSGANVLTF. The CDR3 DNA reads as TGTGCCAGCAGCTTACTACGAAGCTCTGGGGCCAACGTCCTGACTTTC.

The chain joins TRBV3-1 (or the pseudogene TRBV3-2) to TRBJ1-2; D possibly corresponds to TRBD1 (6 bases). The germline gives CDR1 LGHDT, CDR2 YNNKEL (reference sequence). This CDR3 spans 14 amino acids. With 3 bases removed from V and 2 bases from J, the gap between germline ends came to 10 bases. The CDR3 loop is CASSQVGGNYGYTF. The CDR3 bases are TGTGCCAGCAGCCAGGTAGGGGGAAACTATGGCTACACCTTC.

The chain joins TRBV24-1 to TRBJ2-3; TRBD2 agrees at 11 bases. V lost 0 bases to trimming and J lost 3 bases; unmatched junction nucleotides: 4. The CDR3 has 17 amino acids. Germline V gives CDR1 KGHDR, CDR2 SFDVKD. This CDR3 reads CATSDLTSGSLTDTQYF. CDR3 bases: TGTGCCACCAGTGATTTGACTAGCGGGAGTCTTACAGATACGCAGTATTTT.

This chain connects TRBV5-4 to TRBJ2-5; maybe TRBD2 (7 bases). Per the germline V gene, CDR1 is SGHNT and CDR2 is YYREEE (reference sequence). The CDR3 has 16 residues. The V end was cut by 0 bases, the J end by 4 bases, with 16 bases between. The CDR3 protein is CASSLDAGAPLETQYF. The CDR3 bases are TGTGCCAGCAGCTTGGACGCGGGGGCCCCCCTAGAGACCCAGTACTTC.

The chain combines TRBV5-1 with TRBJ2-3; D is unresolved. This CDR3 spans 12 amino acids. Germline lookup yields CDR1 SGHRS and CDR2 YFSETQ. V was pared by 1 base and J by 5 bases, with 5 bases between. This CDR3 reads CASSLTEDTQYF. CDR3 sequence (DNA): TGCGCCAGCAGCTTGACCGAAGATACGCAGTATTTT. The full variable domain, in which reference TRBV5-1 and TRBJ2-3 provide the parts outside the CDR3, is KAGVTQTPRYLIKTRGQQVTLSCSPISGHRSVSWYQQTPGQGLQFLFEYFSETQRNKGNFPGRFSGRQFSNSRSEMNVSTLELGDSALYLCASSLTEDTQYFGPGTRLTVL.

The chain employs TRBV9 and TRBJ1-2; no definite D call. Germline V gene data show CDR1 as SGDLS and CDR2 as YYNGEE. The CDR3 has 11 amino acids. The V gene lost 5 bases and the J gene lost 2 bases, with 4 bases spanning the gap. The CDR3 DNA sequence: TGTGCCAGCAGTAACAACTATGGCTACACCTTC. Encoded protein: CASSNNYGYTF.

CDR3 nucleotide sequence: TGTGCCAGCATCGGGGGCTACACCGGGGAGCTGTTTTTT. Its protein product is CASIGGYTGELFF. The chain is built from TRBV19 and TRBJ2-2; the D call may be TRBD1 or TRBD2 (6 bases each). The germline V gene encodes CDR1 LNHDA and CDR2 SQIVND (reference sequence). The V and J ends lost 9 bases and 3 bases respectively, with 11 bases between them. The CDR3 contains 13 residues.

The gene calls are TRBV2 and TRBJ1-2; D is perhaps TRBD1 (5 bases). V lost 9 bases and J lost 2, with 10 bases in between. Germline CDR1 reads SNHLY; CDR2 reads FYNNEI. This CDR3 has 12 amino acids. CDR3 protein: CASSRVNYGYTF. DNA of the CDR3: TGTGCCAGTAGCAGGGTGAACTATGGCTACACCTTC.

About this clone itself: The sample carries other DNA sequences with the same CDR3. V usage is TRBV18 and J usage is TRBJ2-3; D unclear. This CDR3 has 12 residues. Trimming took 3 bases from V and 1 from J, leaving 2 bases between them. Germline loops: CDR1 KGHSH, CDR2 LQKENI. CDR3 protein: CASSPGTDTQYF. In DNA form, the CDR3 reads TGTGCCAGCTCACCGGGCACAGATACGCAGTATTTT. The full variable domain, rest sourced from reference TRBV18 and TRBJ2-3, is NAGVMQNPRHLVRRRGQEARLRCSPMKGHSHVYWYRQLPEEGLKFMVYLQKENIIDESGMPKERFSAEFPKEGPSILRIQQVVRGDSAAYFCASSPGTDTQYFGPGTRLTVL.

This chain uses TRBV27 with TRBJ1-2; D gene ambiguous. V dropped 4 bases and J dropped 2 bases, with 2 bases sitting between them. The germline CDR1 and CDR2 sequences are MNHEY and SMNVEV (reference sequence). This CDR3 has 11 amino acids. The DNA of the CDR3 is TGTGCCAGCAGTTCGAACTATGGCTACACCTTC. Translation gives CASSSNYGYTF.

This clone was found once. V usage is TRBV5-4 and J usage is TRBJ1-2; D unresolved. Germline V lookup: CDR1 SGHNT, CDR2 YYREEE (reference sequence). The V and J ends lost 0 bases and 8 bases respectively, with 14 bases between them. CDR3 length: 14 residues. Here the CDR3 DNA reads TGTGCCAGCAGCTTGGAAGGGAAGGTCGCCGGCTACACCTTC. Translated, it gives CASSLEGKVAGYTF.

The gene calls are TRBV6-5 and TRBJ2-7, with 7 bases matching TRBD2. Trimming removed 10 bases from V and 1 base from J; junction bases left unmatched: 7. Per germline, CDR1 MNHEY and CDR2 SVGAGI. CDR3 size: 13 residues. CDR3 coding DNA: TGTGCCACCCAGCGGGATCGGTCCTACGAGCAGTACTTC. It translates to CATQRDRSYEQYF.

The chain has TRBV6-5 and TRBJ2-3, with a tentative D call TRBD1 (5 bases). With 6 bases removed from V and 4 bases from J, the gap between germline ends came to 14 bases. Germline CDR1 reads MNHEY; CDR2 reads SVGAGI. The CDR3 sequence is 14 residues long. In nucleotides, the CDR3 is TGTGCCAGCAGCCTACAGGCCGCACCAGATACGCAGTATTTT. It codes for CASSLQAAPDTQYF.

This chain links TRBV7-2 with TRBJ2-7; TRBD1 aligns across 11 bases. Germline CDR1 and CDR2: SGHTA and FQGNSA. Trimming took 3 bases from V and 3 from J; bases not matched to a gene: 4. This CDR3 is built from 15 residues. DNA of the CDR3: TGTGCCAGCAGCTTGGGACAGGGGGTTCTCTACGAGCAGTACTTC. Translating it yields CASSLGQGVLYEQYF.

The chain is built from TRBV28 and TRBJ2-3; 7 bases are a match to TRBD2. The CDR3 loop spans 16 amino acids. V lost 5 bases to trimming and J lost 4 bases; unmatched junction nucleotides: 12. Germline V lookup: CDR1 MDHEN, CDR2 SYDVKM. The CDR3 sequence: CASSLQAGSIADTQYF. The DNA of the CDR3 is TGTGCCAGCAGTCTCCAAGCGGGGTCGATCGCAGATACGCAGTATTTT.